The entry below gives a single TCR beta chain sequence along with its context. What it binds is unknown. Mismatch with germline at one junction end may stem from a read error. This specimen comes from a study of tumor and adjacent non-tumor tissue in lung cancer. On the study more broadly: Stage I to III disease affected 10 men and about five women aged roughly 31 to 76. Approximately 4.2 million productive TCRbeta reads were obtained per sample on average.

This CDR3 has 14 residues. CDR1 and CDR2 (germline): DFQATT, SNEGSKA (reference sequence). Three rounds of nested PCR, following a modified ARM-PCR protocol, produced the TCRbeta library. In TCRdb, the multiplex PCR reads were re-called with MiXCR into one record per CDR3 protein. The table shows some 200,000 distinct CDR3 sequences, with about 71% occurring only once. This sample's RNA came from whole unsorted tissue. Study results and caveats: Compared with tumor, normal lung showed significantly lower TCR diversity.

The chain carries TRBV20-1 and TRBJ2-3, with 8 bases lining up with TRBD1. Material for sequencing was lung tumor tissue. This clonotype originated in a man aged 60-69 years with non-small cell lung cancer. The CDR3 loop reads CSARLGQGTATRYF. Written as DNA, the CDR3 is TGCAGTGCTAGGTTAGGACAGGGCACAGCTACGCGGTATTTT.